The present entry profiles one T cell receptor beta chain with its context. Axillary draining lymph nodes of breast cancer patients supplied the node samples. This sample is drawn from a study of breast tumors, draining lymph nodes, adjacent tissues. TCRdb re-derived calls from the multiplex PCR reads in MiXCR, one entry per CDR3 protein. Of fewer than 250,000 distinct CDR3 sequences in the sample, about a third are singletons; the top ten hold more than 1.3%. The CDR3 covers 11 residues. From germline, CDR1 is MDHEN and CDR2 SYDVKM. Trimming pared 6 bases from V and 4 bases from J, leaving 6 bases between.

This rearrangement joins TRBV28 to TRBJ1-1, with D unclear. What was sequenced was axillary lymph node tissue. This TCR came from a female donor with breast cancer. Some clones in this sample may be carry-over from other donors' samples. In DNA, the CDR3 is TGTGCCAGCAGATTGTTCACTGAAGCTTTCTTT. Translated: CASRLFTEAFF. The whole variable domain, filled in from reference TRBV28 and TRBJ1-1, reads DVKVTQSSRYLVKRTGEKVFLECVQDMDHENMFWYRQDPGLGLRLIYFSYDVKMKEKGDIPEGYSVSREKKERFSLILESASTNQTSMYLCASRLFTEAFFGQGTRLTVV.